The 30 T cell receptor beta chains in this list originate from one sample, sequenced in a study of early stage breast cancer tumors. Clones were read by immunoSEQ multiplex PCR, and TCRdb kept only the in-frame ones, dropping some. This sample has 69,000 or so clones, with 80% found just once. Material: blood. The receptors derive from a person aged 35-50 years with breast cancer.

The genes are TRBV9 and TRBJ2-7, with D perhaps matching TRBD1 (7 bases). The germline V gene encodes CDR1 SGDLS and CDR2 YYNGEE. Trimming took off 3 bases at V and 6 bases at J, with 13 bases between the two ends. The CDR3 has 13 residues. The CDR3 bases are TGTGCCAGCAGCGAGGGGGGACAGACCGAGCAGTACTTC. This sequence encodes CASSEGGQTEQYF.

The chain employs TRBV28 and TRBJ1-2; D unresolved. The CDR3 length is 12 residues. CDR1 is MDHEN, CDR2 SYDVKM, per germline. Trimming shortened V by 3 bases and J by 5 bases, and 7 bases separated the two germline ends. The CDR3 DNA reads TGTGCCAGCAGTTTCTCGCAGTATGGCTACACCTTC. Translation: CASSFSQYGYTF.

This rearrangement joins TRBV27 to TRBJ2-1; 16 bases match TRBD2. Per the germline V gene, CDR1 is MNHEY and CDR2 is SMNVEV (reference sequence). This CDR3 spans 17 amino acids. The V gene end was trimmed by 6 bases and the J gene end by 2 bases; junction bases not matched to a gene: 4. The CDR3 is CASRAGTSGRAYNEQFF. CDR3 in DNA: TGTGCCAGCAGGGCCGGGACTAGCGGGAGGGCCTACAATGAGCAGTTCTTC.

J is TRBJ2-7 and V is TRBV5-6; either TRBD1 or TRBD2 may supply D (5 bases each). The germline V gene encodes CDR1 SGHDT and CDR2 YYEEEE. V lost 3 bases and J 5 bases, leaving 15 bases between the germline ends. The CDR3 contains 14 residues. The CDR3 here is CASSSRGRSDEQYF. The CDR3 DNA sequence: TGTGCCAGCAGCTCCCGGGGCCGATCCGACGAGCAGTACTTC.

The chain uses TRBV7-9 and TRBJ1-2, with D possibly TRBD1 on 6 matching bases. Per the germline V gene, CDR1 is SEHNR and CDR2 is FQNEAQ (reference sequence). The CDR3 runs to 14 residues. Trimming took off 4 bases at V and 2 bases at J, with 11 bases between the two ends. As DNA, the CDR3 is TGTGCCAGCAGCTGGGCAGGGGAAAACTATGGCTACACCTTC. Residues: CASSWAGENYGYTF.

This chain uses TRBV19 with TRBJ2-3; 16 nucleotides match TRBD2. The length of the CDR3 is 16 residues. The V and J ends lost 7 bases and 4 bases, in that order; junction bases with no gene match: 5. Germline-derived CDR1 and CDR2 are LNHDA and SQIVND (reference sequence). In DNA form, the CDR3 reads TGTGCCAGTACGGGACTAGCGGGAGGGCCTCCAGATACGCAGTATTTT. It codes for CASTGLAGGPPDTQYF.

This clone was counted only a few times. V is TRBV6-5 and J is TRBJ1-2; weak D call: TRBD1 (6 bases). The V and J ends lost 5 bases and 4 bases respectively, with 14 bases between them. This CDR3 is built from 14 residues. Germline V lookup: CDR1 MNHEY, CDR2 SVGAGI. CDR3 nucleotides: TGTGCCAGCAGTGAAGGGGGGGCGAGCTATGGCTACACCTTC. Its protein product is CASSEGGASYGYTF.

The count of this clone is one. The gene calls are TRBV9 and TRBJ2-6; D unclear. Per germline, CDR1 SGDLS and CDR2 YYNGEE. V lost 0 bases, J lost 2 bases, and 6 bases lay in between. There are 15 residues in the CDR3. The CDR3 is CASSVDRTGANVLTF. For the CDR3, the DNA is TGTGCCAGCAGCGTAGACAGAACTGGGGCCAACGTCCTGACTTTC.

The chain carries TRBV29-1 and TRBJ1-3; possibly TRBD1 for D (5 bases). The V end was cut by 1 base, the J end by 2 bases, with 9 bases between. The CDR3 extends over 14 amino acids. The germline CDR1 and CDR2 sequences are SQVTM and ANQGSEA. The CDR3 loop reads CSVEGVGAGNTIYF. The CDR3, as DNA: TGCAGCGTTGAAGGCGTGGGGGCTGGAAACACCATATATTTT.

This clone was detected only a few times. The chain recombines TRBV18 with TRBJ2-7; 7 bases match TRBD2. V lost 0 bases, J lost 1 base, and 3 bases stayed unmatched. The CDR3 has 15 amino acids. Germline CDR1 and CDR2: KGHSH and LQKENI. CDR3 nucleotides: TGTGCCAGCTCACCACCTTCTAGCGGATCCTACGAGCAGTACTTC. Its protein product is CASSPPSSGSYEQYF.

The CDR3 DNA reads TGTGCCAGCAGTTTACTACCGGGGGCTGGTAGAGATACGCAGTATTTT. It encodes CASSLLPGAGRDTQYF. The chain is built from TRBV28 and TRBJ2-3; D might be TRBD1 or TRBD2, each matching 6 bases. Germline CDR1 and CDR2: MDHEN and SYDVKM. This CDR3 contains 16 residues. Trimming removed 2 bases from V and 5 bases from J, with 17 bases in between.

This clone was counted a few times. The chain is built from TRBV11-3 and TRBJ2-2, with 9 bases identical to TRBD1. V shed 1 base and J 7 bases; nucleotides not matched to a gene: 4. CDR3 length: 15 amino acids. CDR1 is SGHNT, CDR2 YENEEA, per germline. CDR3 sequence: CASSLVTGGSGELFF. CDR3 sequence (DNA): TGTGCCAGCAGCTTAGTAACAGGGGGCAGCGGGGAGCTGTTTTTT.

This clone was observed a few times. The rearrangement joins TRBV28 to TRBJ2-7, with D possibly being TRBD1 or TRBD2 (5 bases each). This CDR3 region has 15 residues. Germline V lookup: CDR1 MDHEN, CDR2 SYDVKM. The V end was cut by 5 bases, the J end by 0 bases, with 14 bases between. This CDR3 is CASSPWKGSSYEQYF. The CDR3 nucleotides are TGTGCCAGCAGTCCCTGGAAGGGGAGCTCCTACGAGCAGTACTTC.

This clone was recorded only once. V is TRBV5-1 and J is TRBJ1-1; D perhaps matches TRBD1 (6 bases). The CDR3 spans 16 residues. Germline V gene lookup returns CDR1 SGHRS and CDR2 YFSETQ. The V end was cut by 0 bases, the J end by 0 bases, with 12 bases between. CDR3 sequence: CASSLVGRGMNTEAFF. The CDR3 DNA follows: TGCGCCAGCAGCTTGGTGGGCAGGGGAATGAACACTGAAGCTTTCTTT.

The V call is TRBV11-2, the J call TRBJ2-1, with 9 bases lining up with TRBD2. V gave up 5 bases and J gave up 3 bases; unmatched junction bases: 8. The CDR3 consists of 16 residues. CDR1 SGHAT and CDR2 FQNNGV come from the germline V gene. The CDR3 loop is CASSPRLADLYNEQFF. The CDR3 DNA follows: TGTGCCAGCAGCCCCCGACTAGCGGATCTCTACAATGAGCAGTTCTTC.

The rearrangement joins TRBV9 to TRBJ1-5; weak D call: TRBD1 (6 bases). Deletions cut 7 bases from V and 4 bases from J, with 15 bases between. This CDR3 has 14 amino acids. Germline lookup yields CDR1 SGDLS and CDR2 YYNGEE. CDR3 loop: CASLWEGENQPQHF. CDR3 DNA sequence: TGTGCCAGCCTCTGGGAGGGGGAAAATCAGCCCCAGCATTTT.

This chain joins TRBV6-5 and TRBJ1-2; weak D call: TRBD1 (6 bases). The CDR3 is 15 residues long. Deletions cut 2 bases from V and 5 bases from J, with 15 bases between. Germline V CDR1 and CDR2: MNHEY, SVGAGI. CDR3 protein: CASSYEGEKWYGYTF. Here the CDR3 DNA reads TGTGCCAGCAGTTACGAGGGGGAAAAGTGGTATGGCTACACCTTC.

The rearrangement links TRBV5-6 to TRBJ2-5; no reliable D call. CDR1 and CDR2 from the germline V gene are SGHDT and YYEEEE. The CDR3 extends over 12 amino acids. Trimming took 2 bases from V and 2 from J, leaving 4 bases between them. This CDR3 reads CASSFGQETQYF. CDR3 sequence (DNA): TGTGCCAGCAGCTTTGGGCAAGAGACCCAGTACTTC.

This clone was detected a few times. J is TRBJ2-3 and V is TRBV7-9, with 14 bases aligning to TRBD2. Losses at the gene ends were 5 bases for V and 6 bases for J; bases not matched to a gene: 4. The CDR3 covers 15 residues. Germline CDR1 and CDR2: SEHNR and FQNEAQ (reference sequence). The CDR3 spells CASSLGLAGADTQYF. The CDR3 region has the DNA TGTGCCAGCAGCCTGGGACTAGCGGGAGCCGATACGCAGTATTTT.

V is TRBV19 and J is TRBJ1-1; a weak D match, TRBD1 (6 bases). This CDR3 spans 15 amino acids. In germline, CDR1 is LNHDA, CDR2 SQIVND (reference sequence). Trimming stripped 1 base from V and 0 bases from J, with 9 bases between. The CDR3 DNA reads as TGTGCCAGTAGTATAGGCCACAGGGTGAACACTGAAGCTTTCTTT. Translated, it gives CASSIGHRVNTEAFF.

This chain connects TRBV5-1 to TRBJ2-3; 9 bases fit TRBD2. CDR1 SGHRS and CDR2 YFSETQ come from the germline V gene. The CDR3 is 16 residues long. V was clipped by 0 bases and J by 6 bases; unmatched bases: 8. The CDR3 loop is CASSLDAGGPGDTQYF. The CDR3 DNA reads TGCGCCAGCAGCTTGGATGCGGGAGGGCCAGGGGATACGCAGTATTTT.

This clone was counted a few times. The DNA for the CDR3 is TGTGCCAGTTCCCGGGACAGGGGGGACGAGCAGTACTTC. This sequence encodes CASSRDRGDEQYF. The V gene is TRBV19, the J gene TRBJ2-7; 11 bases map to TRBD1. Germline loops: CDR1 LNHDA, CDR2 SQIVND (reference sequence). Trimming took 8 bases from V and 5 from J; bases not matched to a gene: 5. This CDR3 has 13 amino acids.

The V call is TRBV28, the J call TRBJ2-3; D not resolved. CDR1 is MDHEN and CDR2 is SYDVKM in the germline V gene. The V gene lost 11 bases and the J gene lost 0 bases, with 18 bases spanning the gap. CDR3 size: 15 residues. As DNA, the CDR3 is TGTGCCTGGTCTAACGGCGCCGGAAGCACAGATACGCAGTATTTT. Encoded protein: CAWSNGAGSTDTQYF.

The rearrangement uses TRBV13 and TRBJ1-1; perhaps TRBD1 as D (6 bases). The germline V gene encodes CDR1 PRHDT and CDR2 FYEKMQ (reference sequence). This CDR3 has 14 amino acids. The ends were cut back, 8 bases at V and 2 bases at J, with 15 bases in the middle. The CDR3 loop is CASGIQGRNTEAFF. CDR3 DNA: TGTGCCAGCGGAATCCAGGGGAGAAACACTGAAGCTTTCTTT.

The chain uses TRBV7-2 and TRBJ2-7; the match to TRBD1 covers 7 bases. After removal of 4 bases from V and 0 bases from J, the junction contained 6 bases not matched to a gene. The CDR3 is 15 residues long. Germline loops: CDR1 SGHTA, CDR2 FQGNSA. The CDR3 DNA sequence: TGTGCCAGCAGCTCCTTCAGGGGGAGCTCCTACGAGCAGTACTTC. It codes for CASSSFRGSSYEQYF.

The table lists this clone with a count of one. The chain is built from TRBV11-2 and TRBJ2-3, with 9 bases matching TRBD2. This CDR3 region has 16 residues. After removal of 4 bases from V and 4 bases from J, the junction contained 9 bases not matched to a gene. Germline V gene data show CDR1 as SGHAT and CDR2 as FQNNGV. The CDR3 is CASSSAGTSRPDTQYF. CDR3 DNA: TGTGCCAGCAGCTCCGCAGGGACTAGCAGACCAGATACGCAGTATTTT. Based on the CDR3 plus reference TRBV11-2 and TRBJ2-3, the full variable domain is EAGVAQSPRYKIIEKRQSVAFWCNPISGHATLYWYQQILGQGPKLLIQFQNNGVVDDSQLPKDRFSAERLKGVDSTLKIQPAKLEDSAVYLCASSSAGTSRPDTQYFGPGTRLTVL.

V and J are TRBV19 and TRBJ1-5; D is perhaps TRBD1 (5 bases). This CDR3 spans 14 amino acids. Germline V gene sequence: CDR1 LNHDA, CDR2 SQIVND (reference sequence). Trimming took off 8 bases at V and 2 bases at J, with 13 bases between the two ends. The CDR3 here is CASALRVGNQPQHF. CDR3 in DNA: TGTGCCAGTGCCCTCAGGGTTGGCAATCAGCCCCAGCATTTT.

This clone was recorded once. V and J are TRBV19 and TRBJ1-5; D is undetermined. The CDR3 has 13 residues. Looked up from germline, CDR1 is LNHDA and CDR2 is SQIVND (reference sequence). V was pared by 4 bases and J by 7 bases, with 11 bases between. CDR3 sequence reads: CASSSQDGQPQHF. As DNA, the CDR3 is TGTGCCAGTAGTAGTCAGGACGGCCAGCCCCAGCATTTT. Full variable domain (missing parts from reference TRBV19 and TRBJ1-5): DGGITQSPKYLFRKEGQNVTLSCEQNLNHDAMYWYRQDPGQGLRLIYYSQIVNDFQKGDIAEGYSVSREKKESFPLTVTSAQKNPTAFYLCASSSQDGQPQHFGDGTRLSIL.

V usage is TRBV7-9 and J usage is TRBJ1-4; 9 nucleotides agree with TRBD1. This CDR3 is 19 amino acids long. With 2 bases clipped from V and 8 bases from J, the junction kept 18 bases outside the gene matches. Germline CDR1 SEHNR, CDR2 FQNEAQ (reference sequence). CDR3 DNA: TGTGCCAGCAGCTTATTGAAGGGGACAGGGAAAAACATACAGGAAAAACTGTTTTTT. Residues: CASSLLKGTGKNIQEKLFF.

The CDR3 loop reads CASITPGLAGVEQYF. CDR3 coding DNA: TGTGCCAGCATCACACCGGGACTAGCGGGAGTTGAGCAGTACTTC. V usage is TRBV28 and J usage is TRBJ2-7; 14 bases map to TRBD2. This CDR3 contains 15 residues. The V and J ends lost 7 bases and 7 bases, in that order; junction bases with no gene match: 9. Germline CDR1 and CDR2: MDHEN and SYDVKM. Using reference TRBV28 and TRBJ2-7 for the parts outside the CDR3, the full variable domain is DVKVTQSSRYLVKRTGEKVFLECVQDMDHENMFWYRQDPGLGLRLIYFSYDVKMKEKGDIPEGYSVSREKKERFSLILESASTNQTSMYLCASITPGLAGVEQYFGPGTRLTVT.